This T cell receptor (beta chain) appears in the sequencing data of a study of CD8+ T cells in alopecia areata listed by TCRdb under 2018. Concerning the study at large: Treated patients were enrolled in an open-label pilot trial of oral tofacitinib, 5 to 10 mg twice daily, for moderate-to-severe alopecia areata. Disease severity in treated patients was measured with the SALT score, which quantifies the percentage of affected scalp surface area. Patients on tofacitinib were biopsied at baseline and after 4 and 24 weeks of treatment, and several of the patients also had a later scalp biopsy. Scalp clonality was compared among normal scalp (n=4), patchy alopecia areata scalp (n=8), and alopecia totalis/universalis scalp (n=8). TCRbeta CDR3 regions were amplified by immunoSEQ multiplex PCR using 35 Vbeta forward and 13 Jbeta reverse primers. The study used high-throughput TCRbeta sequencing to examine T cell clonal expansion in alopecia areata, in both the C3H/HeJ mouse model and human patients. Patients stayed on tofacitinib for 6 to 18 months and then had 6 months of follow-up off drug so that delayed response and recurrence could be assessed. The RNA source kit depended on sample type: the PAXgene miRNA kit for fixed scalp, the miRNeasy kit for PBMCs, and the RNeasy kit for mouse skin. Scalp tissue and sorted CD4+ and CD8+ peripheral blood T cells from patchy and totalis/universalis alopecia areata patients and from healthy controls were covered by human TCRbeta sequencing. What the study reported, not specific to this receptor: Resident alphabeta T cells in normal human skin are also sequenced, complicating scalp TCR repertoire analysis, unlike mouse skin dominated by gammadelta T cells. Because the treated cohort was small and had only one nonresponder, larger studies are needed to examine links between baseline CD8+ expansion and response. Tofacitinib significantly decreased scalp clonality and the number of expanded CD8+ clones among the top 100 scalp clones. Compared with mice, TCR sequences shared between patients were less clear, possibly partly because of HLA diversity across the patient population. Compared with normal scalp, lesional scalp, particularly in alopecia totalis/universalis, had higher clonality and more expanded CD8+ clones, which suggests antigenic drive. During tofacitinib treatment, many expanded lesional clones remained in scalp and blood, and this persistence may partly explain relapse after treatment is stopped.

CDR1 GTSNPN and CDR2 SVGIG were looked up in the germline V gene (reference sequence). There are 15 amino acids in the CDR3, from cysteine to phenylalanine inclusive. Only the CDR3 DNA is retained, 45 bases long and in frame from the first base. The germline V end is reduced by 4 bases and the J end by 8 bases; junction bases left unmatched: 14. This sample's time point label indicates: about 4 weeks on oral tofacitinib. The treatment or condition label of this sample denotes: oral pan-JAK inhibitor, 5-10 mg twice daily. Peripheral blood and lesional scalp punch biopsies were obtained from patients with alopecia areata. After PBMCs were isolated by density centrifugation and stained for CD3, CD4 and CD8, a FACSAria was used to sort CD4+ and CD8+ T cells. As regards this clone: Its antigen is still unknown. No clone much larger than this one lies a single base away; base qualities are absent.

To prepare the library, the immunoSEQ multiplex PCR assay was applied. RNA was extracted from all samples and reverse transcribed into cDNA as template for TCR sequencing. SuperScript III was used for first-strand cDNA synthesis, primed with a 2:1 mix of oligo-dT and random hexamers. A synthetic immune receptor repertoire was used to measure amplification bias, and any remaining bias was corrected computationally. On the authors' methods: Raw reads were preprocessed to remove errors, and CDR3 was defined by IMGT conventions from the conserved cysteine to phenylalanine. Clonality was computed as 1 minus the Shannon entropy, with the entropy normalized by log2 of the number of productive unique TCRs. Whether scalp clones were CD4 or CD8 was inferred by matching scalp TCRbeta sequences against CD4 and CD8 repertoires sorted from blood. TCRdb limited this immuneACCESS table to in-frame rearrangements with V and J called. A share of clones is missing; checked studies link under half to unresolved V genes, and the rest is unexplained. Clonal size and the V and J genes are those of that table, whereas D and trimming came from the DNA. In this sample the table shows approximately 170,000 clones, about 60% of which occur a single time. The top ten constitute around 0.69% of the sample.

The source is a human donor with alopecia areata. In this chain, TRBV30 is recombined with TRBJ1-3, and TRBD1 matches 7 of the central bases. The sample consisted of CD4+ T cells sorted from blood, taken at week 4, from a patient treated with tofacitinib. This receptor carries the CDR3 CAWIRTTGNFDTIYF. The nucleotides read TGTGCCTGGATACGAACGACAGGGAACTTCGACACCATATATTTT.